This T cell receptor beta chain was sequenced during a study of T cell repertoires in cytomegalovirus infection. The germline V gene has CDR1 SGHTA and CDR2 FQGNSA. The CDR3 loop spans 15 amino acids. This clonotype was recorded a few times. Its antigen is not identified. A clone one base away is much larger, so this may be a read error. TCRdb fed the reads into MiXCR, producing one record per CDR3 protein. Of under 200,000 distinct CDR3 sequences in the sample, 8% to 10% were seen once. Study-level results: Dominating the ex vivo response were HLA-C-restricted CMV-specific TCR beta clonotypes.

The rearrangement joins TRBV7-2 to TRBJ2-5; 9 positions match TRBD2. The receptor's source is a human donor in good health (CMV status not recorded). Some clones in this sample may be carry-over from other donors' samples. Sequenced input: PBMCs. This CDR3 reads CVSSFSGRGRETQYF. CDR3 DNA: TGTGTCAGCAGCTTTAGCGGGAGAGGGAGAGAGACCCAGTACTTC.